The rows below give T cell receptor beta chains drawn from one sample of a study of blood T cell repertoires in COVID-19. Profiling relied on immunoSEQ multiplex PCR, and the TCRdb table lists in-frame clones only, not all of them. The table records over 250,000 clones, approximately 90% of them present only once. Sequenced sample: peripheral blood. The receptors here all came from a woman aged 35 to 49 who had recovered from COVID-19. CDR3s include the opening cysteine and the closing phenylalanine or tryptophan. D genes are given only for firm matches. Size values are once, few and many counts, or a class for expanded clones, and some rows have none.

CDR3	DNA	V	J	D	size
CSGGRGNTIYF	TGCAGCGGGGGGAGGGGGAACACCATATATTTT	TRBV29-1	TRBJ1-3	-	once
CASRPGTSGGPEQFF	TGTGCCAGCCGCCCCGGGACTAGCGGGGGCCCCGAGCAGTTCTTC	TRBV7-9	TRBJ2-1	TRBD2	-
CASRGGNTIYF	TGCGCCAGCAGGGGCGGAAACACCATATATTTT	TRBV10-2	TRBJ1-3	-	-
CSAGPGPTEAFF	TGCAGCGCTGGTCCAGGGCCCACTGAAGCTTTCTTT	TRBV29-1	TRBJ1-1	-	-
CASSADGPGRSYEQYF	TGTGCCAGCAGCGCCGATGGGCCCGGGAGATCCTACGAGCAGTACTTC	TRBV9	TRBJ2-7	-	-
CASTPLGPGGEQYF	TGTGCCAGCACCCCCCTGGGCCCAGGGGGTGAGCAGTACTTC	TRBV6-5	TRBJ2-7	TRBD1	-
CASSERQSNYGYTF	TGTGCCAGCAGTGAACGACAGAGTAACTATGGCTACACCTTC	TRBV2	TRBJ1-2	-	-
CAWSPGLGGNQPQHF	TGTGCCTGGAGTCCCGGACTTGGGGGGAATCAGCCCCAGCATTTT	TRBV30	TRBJ1-5	-	-
CASSPPGRAPYNEQFF	TGTGCCAGCTCACCACCGGGCAGGGCGCCCTACAATGAGCAGTTCTTC	TRBV18	TRBJ2-1	-	-
CAWSPDRRVLFF	TGTGCCTGGTCCCCGGACAGGAGGGTACTGTTTTTT	TRBV30	TRBJ1-4	TRBD1	-
CASSPEQADNEQFF	TGTGCCAGCAGCCCAGAGCAGGCTGACAATGAGCAGTTCTTC	TRBV5-4	TRBJ2-1	-	-
CAGGGYDSNQPQHF	TGTGCCGGGGGGGGGTATGATAGCAATCAGCCCCAGCATTTT	TRBV7-8	TRBJ1-5	-	-
CASSPGGDDWGNTIYF	TGTGCCAGCAGCCCGGGGGGGGACGACTGGGGAAACACCATATATTTT	TRBV11-2	TRBJ1-3	-	-
CAAEGGRGNEKLFF	TGTGCCGCCGAAGGCGGGCGGGGTAATGAAAAACTGTTTTTT	TRBV7-2	TRBJ1-4	-	-
CAIRAAGLADEQYF	TGTGCCATCAGGGCAGCGGGACTAGCGGACGAGCAGTACTTC	TRBV10-3	TRBJ2-7	TRBD2	-
CASSPGQGYYEQYF	TGTGCCAGTAGTCCGGGACAGGGATACTACGAGCAGTACTTC	TRBV19	TRBJ2-7	TRBD1	-
CASSAPTGRANYGYTF	TGTGCCAGCAGCGCCCCGACAGGGCGAGCTAACTATGGCTACACCTTC	TRBV7-2	TRBJ1-2	TRBD1	-
CASSELASGVQETQYF	TGTGCCAGCAGCGAGCTGGCTAGCGGGGTACAAGAGACCCAGTACTTC	TRBV7-2	TRBJ2-5	TRBD2	once
CASSLMTGAGYTF	TGTGCCAGCAGCTTAATGACAGGGGCTGGCTACACCTTC	TRBV7-9	TRBJ1-2	TRBD1	-
CASSLELYEQYF	TGTGCCAGCAGCTTGGAGCTGTACGAGCAGTACTTC	TRBV5-8	TRBJ2-7	-	-
CASSLVGQGNRGGSPLHF	TGTGCCAGCAGCTTAGTTGGGCAGGGCAACAGGGGGGGTTCACCCCTCCACTTT	TRBV7-2	TRBJ1-6	TRBD1	-
CASSRTSDEQFF	TGTGCCAGCAGCCGAACCAGCGATGAGCAGTTCTTC	TRBV6-2/TRBV6-3	TRBJ2-1	-	-
CASTLGQSSGNTIYF	TGTGCCAGCACCCTCGGACAGAGCTCTGGAAACACCATATATTTT	TRBV6-5	TRBJ1-3	-	once
CASSLTNRNEKLFF	TGTGCCAGTAGCCTGACAAACCGGAATGAAAAACTGTTTTTT	TRBV19	TRBJ1-4	-	-
CAWTPGDRGSQPQHF	TGTGCCTGGACCCCCGGGGACAGAGGGAGTCAGCCCCAGCATTTT	TRBV30	TRBJ1-5	TRBD1	-
CASSLGGEQFF	TGTGCCAGCAGTTTAGGGGGCGAGCAGTTCTTC	TRBV12-3/TRBV12-4	TRBJ2-1	-	-